The 11 T cell receptor beta chains below come from one sample, sequenced in a study of cytomegalovirus exposure and HLA in healthy donors (TCRdb year 2017). The method behind the library was the immunoSEQ multiplex PCR assay. The multiplex PCR relied on a mix of 60 forward primers for TCR Vbeta segments and 13 reverse primers for TCR Jbeta segments. What TCRdb holds here is the immuneACCESS table cut down to in-frame rearrangements. Part of the clones is not present; checked against another copy, under half of the missing clones reflect an unresolved V gene, and the others are unexplained. Here the sample has about 190,000 clones; 81% occur a single time. The top ten clonotypes cover around 3.6% of the sample. The sample comprised PBMCs. The receptors shown here come from a man aged 40-50 years in good health and CMV-seropositive.

V and J are TRBV19 and TRBJ1-2, with a possible D match to TRBD1 (5 bases). Germline V gene lookup returns CDR1 LNHDA and CDR2 SQIVND (reference sequence). V dropped 5 bases and J dropped 7 bases, with 17 bases sitting between them. The CDR3 totals 14 residues. The CDR3 here is CASSVSDKRFGYTF. For the CDR3, the DNA is TGTGCCAGTAGTGTCTCGGACAAGAGGTTTGGCTACACCTTC.

V and J are TRBV9 and TRBJ1-2; D remains unclear. Trimming cost V 0 bases and J 5 bases, with 11 bases left between them. CDR3 length equals 14 residues. Germline loops: CDR1 SGDLS, CDR2 YYNGEE. CDR3 bases: TGTGCCAGCAGCGTAGGGGCAGAAGAGTATGGCTACACCTTC. Translated, it gives CASSVGAEEYGYTF.

The rearrangement joins TRBV7-9 to TRBJ1-2, with D perhaps TRBD1 (5 bases). This CDR3 has 14 amino acids. V was trimmed by 5 bases and J by 7 bases, leaving 17 bases between them. Germline V gene lookup returns CDR1 SEHNR and CDR2 FQNEAQ (reference sequence). This CDR3 reads CASSPYRTRRGYTF. The CDR3 DNA sequence: TGTGCCAGCAGCCCCTACCGGACAAGGCGTGGCTACACCTTC.

The genes are TRBV7-8 and TRBJ2-7, with D uncertain. V lost 3 bases, J lost 2 bases, and 8 bases lay in between. Per germline, CDR1 SGHVS and CDR2 FQNEAQ. This CDR3 comprises 13 residues. Written as DNA, the CDR3 is TGTGCCAGCAGCTTGATTCTAGCCTACGAGCAGTACTTC. Translated, it gives CASSLILAYEQYF.

This clone was counted between two and nine times. This chain uses TRBV4-2 with TRBJ2-7; D gene unclear. This CDR3 region has 11 residues. From germline, CDR1 is LGHNA and CDR2 YNFKEQ. The V gene lost 0 bases and the J gene lost 6 bases, with 3 bases spanning the gap. This chain's CDR3 is CASSQEREQYF. The CDR3, as DNA: TGTGCCAGCAGCCAAGAGCGCGAGCAGTACTTC.

The chain combines TRBV25-1 with TRBJ2-1; 8 bases map to TRBD2. With 1 base clipped from V and 2 bases from J, the junction kept 10 bases outside the gene matches. This CDR3 comprises 18 residues. Looked up from germline, CDR1 is MGHDK and CDR2 is SYGVNS. The CDR3 nucleotides read TGTGCCAGCAGTGAATTGGGGAAAGCGGGGGTGACCTACAATGAGCAGTTCTTC. The encoded protein is CASSELGKAGVTYNEQFF.

The chain uses TRBV18 and TRBJ2-3; 8 bases agree with TRBD2. V shed 2 bases and J 4 bases; nucleotides not matched to a gene: 11. The germline CDR1 and CDR2 sequences are KGHSH and LQKENI. The CDR3 length is 17 residues. The CDR3 loop is CASSPIGGGTLADTQYF. For the CDR3, the DNA is TGTGCCAGCTCACCAATTGGCGGGGGGACTCTTGCAGATACGCAGTATTTT.

The chain recombines TRBV4-1 with TRBJ2-3, with 12 bases aligning to TRBD2. CDR1 MGHRA and CDR2 YSYEKL come from the germline V gene. Trimming cost V 3 bases and J 0 bases; bases outside gene matches: 4. The CDR3 extends over 17 amino acids. CDR3 sequence (DNA): TGCGCCAGCAGCCAGATCACTAGCGGGGGGAGCACAGATACGCAGTATTTT. It is translated as CASSQITSGGSTDTQYF.

This chain joins TRBV27 and TRBJ2-7; D not certain. The CDR3 consists of 13 residues. V lost 5 bases and J lost 6, with 14 bases in between. Germline V gives CDR1 MNHEY, CDR2 SMNVEV (reference sequence). This CDR3 is CASSIDGDREQYF. CDR3 in DNA: TGTGCCAGCAGTATAGATGGTGATCGCGAGCAGTACTTC.

The rearrangement uses TRBV14 and TRBJ1-2, with D possibly being TRBD1 (5 bases). The germline gives CDR1 SGHDN, CDR2 FVKESK. The CDR3 length is 12 residues. Trimming stripped 5 bases from V and 8 bases from J, with 12 bases between. CDR3 loop: CASSATAWGYTF. The CDR3 DNA follows: TGTGCCAGCAGCGCGACAGCATGGGGCTACACCTTC.

The chain recombines TRBV28 with TRBJ1-5; D possibly corresponds to TRBD1 (6 bases). The V gene lost 5 bases and the J gene lost 2 bases, with 10 bases spanning the gap. This CDR3 has 14 residues. Germline V gene lookup returns CDR1 MDHEN and CDR2 SYDVKM. Written as DNA, the CDR3 is TGTGCCAGCAGTGCAGGGGTTGGCAATCAGCCCCAGCATTTT. Encoded protein: CASSAGVGNQPQHF.